This paragraph covers one T cell receptor beta chain sequence. Antigen specificity is unknown. These data originate in a study of cytomegalovirus exposure and HLA in healthy donors. General observations from the study: A prior analysis recorded that most TCR beta V segments were productive about 87% or about 30% of the time.

Germline assignment: CDR1 SGHTA and CDR2 FQGTGA. V was cut by 4 bases and J by 6 bases, with 5 bases left in between. CDR3 size: 11 residues. Both 60 Vbeta primers and 13 Jbeta primers went into the PCR. Authors' analysis steps: An analysis that came later counted 73 million or so unique TCR beta chains, some 11 million shared. This table comes from immunoSEQ multiplex PCR, and its TCRdb copy is limited to in-frame clones, with some not included. For V, J and clone size, that table is used; D and trimming come from the DNA. The table includes some 98,000 clones, roughly 80% detected once. Input material: PBMCs. This chain joins TRBV7-3 and TRBJ2-3; no clear D. This TCR was sampled from a middle-aged man in good health and CMV-seronegative. The CDR3 DNA sequence: TGTGCCAGCAGCTACGGTGATACGCAGTATTTT. The encoded protein is CASSYGDTQYF.